The subject of this entry is one T cell receptor (beta chain). Its antigen is currently unknown. The V gene's germline CDR1 is LGHDT and CDR2 YNNKEL (reference sequence). The CDR3 runs to 15 residues. J was trimmed by 3 bases and V by 1 base; bases with no gene match: 5. Unexposed donor CD4+ T cells date from about 2010-2018, before the COVID-19 pandemic. Isolation of CD4+ T cells took place after less than 11 days in culture. The sample originates from a study of CD4 T cells in relation to SARS-CoV-2 and coronaviruses. Libraries were prepared by immunoSEQ multiplex PCR; TCRdb keeps only in-frame clonotypes and omits some of them. The sample includes about 19,000 clones, over 70% of them seen just once.

This TCR was recovered from a human donor in good health. Specimen: CD4+ T cells from PBMCs, cultured in vitro. This chain uses TRBV3-1 (or the pseudogene TRBV3-2) with TRBJ2-7, with 8 bases aligning to TRBD2. The CDR3 nucleotides are TGTGCCAGCAGCCAAGGGATACGGGGGGGCTACGAGCAGTACTTC. This translates into CASSQGIRGGYEQYF.